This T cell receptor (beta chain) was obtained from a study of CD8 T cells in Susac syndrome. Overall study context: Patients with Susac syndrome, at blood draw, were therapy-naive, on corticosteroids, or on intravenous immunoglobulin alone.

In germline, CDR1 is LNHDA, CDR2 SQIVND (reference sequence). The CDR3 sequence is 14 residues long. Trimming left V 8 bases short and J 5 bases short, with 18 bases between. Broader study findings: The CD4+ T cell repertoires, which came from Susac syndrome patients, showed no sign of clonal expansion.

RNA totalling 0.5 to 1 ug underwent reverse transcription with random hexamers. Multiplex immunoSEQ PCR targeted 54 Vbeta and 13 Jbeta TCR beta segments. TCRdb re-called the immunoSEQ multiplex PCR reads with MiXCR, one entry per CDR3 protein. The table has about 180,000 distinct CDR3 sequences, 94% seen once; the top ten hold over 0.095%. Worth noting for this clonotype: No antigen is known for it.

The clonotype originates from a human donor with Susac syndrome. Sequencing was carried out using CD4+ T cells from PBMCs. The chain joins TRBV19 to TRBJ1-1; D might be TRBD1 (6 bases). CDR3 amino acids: CASGSLQGRTEAFF. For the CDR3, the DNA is TGTGCCAGTGGGAGTCTCCAGGGGAGAACTGAAGCTTTCTTT.